The present entry profiles one TCR beta chain with its context. Its antigen remains unidentified. The record originates from a study of radiotherapy plus CTLA-4 blockade in lung cancer. Study details: Objective responses were observed in around 17% of patients, and disease control was achieved by 30% to 40%. Findings of the study overall: The authors reported that early blood T cell clone dynamics, with interferon-beta, best predicted response.

The CDR3 consists of 13 residues. V lost 9 bases, J lost 9 bases, and 17 bases lay in between. The V gene's germline CDR1 is LNHDA and CDR2 SQIVND (reference sequence). Measured with immunoSEQ multiplex PCR; TCRdb has only the in-frame clones, and not every one. In the table there are about 12,000 clones, about 86% of which are singletons. V usage is TRBV19 and J usage is TRBJ2-2; D possibly matches TRBD1 or TRBD2 (6 bases each). The material sequenced was peripheral blood, taken from a patient treated with radiotherapy plus ipilimumab. The source of this sequence is a human donor with non-small cell lung cancer that progressed on radiotherapy plus ipilimumab. For the CDR3, the DNA is TGTGCCAGCGTCACCGGGGGCGGGTGGGAGCTGTTTTTT. This sequence encodes CASVTGGGWELFF.